Each of the 14 T cell receptor beta chains below was sequenced from the same sample in a study of cytomegalovirus exposure and HLA in healthy donors. Primers: 60 Vbeta forward and 13 Jbeta reverse. TCRdb keeps only in-frame clones here, not all; method: immunoSEQ multiplex PCR. This sample has under 150,000 clones; approximately 80% occur once, and the top ten carry less than 1.5%. The sample comprised PBMCs. All receptors derive from a male donor in good health and CMV-seropositive.

This rearrangement joins TRBV19 to TRBJ2-1, with TRBD2 matching over 8 bases. From germline, CDR1 is LNHDA and CDR2 SQIVND (reference sequence). This CDR3 is 16 amino acids long. V shed 5 bases, J shed 2 bases, and the junction held 8 bases outside the gene matches. CDR3 loop: CASSSQAGDTYNEQFF. CDR3 DNA sequence: TGTGCCAGTAGTTCCCAAGCGGGGGATACCTACAATGAGCAGTTCTTC.

There are a few counts of this clone. This sequence joins TRBV6-5 and TRBJ1-1; a possible D gene is TRBD1 (5 bases). CDR1 and CDR2 (germline): MNHEY, SVGAGI. The V end was cut by 3 bases, the J end by 4 bases, with 9 bases between. The CDR3 is 13 residues long. The CDR3 nucleotides read TGTGCCAGCAGTTATCAGGGAGGCACTGAAGCTTTCTTT. Encoded protein: CASSYQGGTEAFF.

This clone was seen more than once but under ten times. This chain links TRBV15 with TRBJ1-2, with D maybe TRBD1 (5 bases). CDR3 length equals 15 residues. The germline CDR1 and CDR2 sequences are LNHNV and YYDKDF (reference sequence). V shed 5 bases and J shed 3 bases, with 16 bases lying between them. Written as DNA, the CDR3 is TGTGCCACCAGCGTCAGACAGTGGGATTACTATGGCTACACCTTC. Its protein product is CATSVRQWDYYGYTF. Filled out from reference TRBV15 and TRBJ1-2, the complete variable domain reads DAMVIQNPRYQVTQFGKPVTLSCSQTLNHNVMYWYQQKSSQAPKLLFHYYDKDFNNEADTPDNFQSRRPNTSFCFLDIRSPGLGDTAMYLCATSVRQWDYYGYTFGSGTRLTVV.

In this sample, this clone turned up a few times. The chain links TRBV18 to TRBJ2-1; possible D gene TRBD1, 5 bases. V lost 3 bases, J lost 6 bases, and 12 bases lay in between. The CDR3 runs to 14 residues. Germline CDR1 is KGHSH and CDR2 is LQKENI. Here the CDR3 reads CASSPGSQGNEQFF. DNA for the CDR3: TGTGCCAGCTCACCTGGATCCCAGGGCAATGAGCAGTTCTTC.

The rearrangement joins TRBV2 to TRBJ1-5; D is uncertain. With 1 base removed from V and 0 bases from J, the gap between germline ends came to 7 bases. Germline V gene sequence: CDR1 SNHLY, CDR2 FYNNEI. This CDR3 spans 15 amino acids. Written as DNA, the CDR3 is TGTGCCAGCAGTGAAGGGAGTAATAGCAATCAGCCCCAGCATTTT. Protein sequence: CASSEGSNSNQPQHF.

The V gene is TRBV7-8, the J gene TRBJ2-1; 12 nucleotides line up with TRBD2. Germline V gene lookup returns CDR1 SGHVS and CDR2 FQNEAQ. The trim removed 5 bases at V and 10 bases at J, leaving 9 bases unmatched. The CDR3 sequence is 15 residues long. CDR3 bases: TGTGCCAGCAGCCCGAACAGACTAGCGGGAGAGGAGCAGTTCTTC. The encoded protein is CASSPNRLAGEEQFF.

This rearrangement joins TRBV12-5 to TRBJ2-2, with D uncertain. The V end lost 6 bases, the J end lost 6 bases, and 14 bases lay between the germline ends. This CDR3 region has 14 residues. CDR1 and CDR2 (germline): LGHNT, FRNRAP. CDR3 nucleotides: TGTGCTAGTGGCTCTACAGATACACCCGGGGAGCTGTTTTTT. It encodes CASGSTDTPGELFF.

V is TRBV9 and J is TRBJ2-6; 7 nucleotides align to TRBD1. This CDR3 is 15 amino acids long. Germline lookup yields CDR1 SGDLS and CDR2 YYNGEE. Unmatched junction bases numbered 4, after V lost 3 bases and J lost 4 bases. CDR3 nucleotides: TGTGCCAGCAGCGCCGAGGGGGCCGGGGCCAACGTCCTGACTTTC. Its translation is CASSAEGAGANVLTF.

The chain carries TRBV15 and TRBJ2-7; no clear D gene. Germline V lookup: CDR1 LNHNV, CDR2 YYDKDF (reference sequence). The length of the CDR3 is 17 residues. V lost 1 base to trimming and J lost 2 bases, with 18 bases between them. DNA for the CDR3: TGTGCCACCAGCAGAGTATATCCACCGCCAACAACCTACGAGCAGTACTTC. Its translation is CATSRVYPPPTTYEQYF.

Only one count was recorded for this clone. The gene calls are TRBV9 and TRBJ1-6; the match to TRBD1 covers 9 bases. V lost 3 bases to trimming and J lost 6 bases; unmatched junction nucleotides: 7. CDR1 SGDLS and CDR2 YYNGEE come from the germline V gene. CDR3 size: 16 residues. DNA for the CDR3: TGTGCCAGCAGCGCGAGTCCGGGACAGGGTAATTCACCCCTCCACTTT. Amino acids: CASSASPGQGNSPLHF.

The V call is TRBV28, the J call TRBJ2-5; TRBD2 aligns across 11 bases. Germline assignment: CDR1 MDHEN and CDR2 SYDVKM. Losses at the gene ends were 5 bases for V and 2 bases for J; bases not matched to a gene: 7. CDR3 length equals 16 residues. The CDR3 nucleotides are TGTGCCAGCAGTACCAGACTAGCGGGACTTCAAGAGACCCAGTACTTC. Protein sequence: CASSTRLAGLQETQYF.

This clone was counted between two and nine times. The genes are TRBV29-1 and TRBJ2-1; 9 nucleotides line up with TRBD2. Germline V gene data show CDR1 as SQVTM and CDR2 as ANQGSEA. The length of the CDR3 is 17 residues. V shed 3 bases and J 0 bases; nucleotides not matched to a gene: 9. The chain's CDR3 is CSVEGREGQTSYNEQFF. The CDR3, as DNA: TGCAGCGTTGAGGGGCGGGAGGGCCAAACCTCCTACAATGAGCAGTTCTTC.

The rearrangement links TRBV9 to TRBJ1-2; D uncertain. Trimming took 6 bases from V and 5 from J, leaving 14 bases between them. CDR1 and CDR2 from the germline V gene are SGDLS and YYNGEE. The CDR3 extends over 13 amino acids. CDR3: CASTKPAGYGYTF. The CDR3 nucleotides read TGTGCCAGCACCAAACCCGCGGGGTATGGCTACACCTTC.

Regarding this clone: An end of the junction does not agree with germline; a read error may underlie this. This chain uses TRBV7-9 with TRBJ2-7, with 12 bases identical to TRBD2. The CDR3 is made up of 16 amino acids. CDR1 is SEHNR and CDR2 is FQNEAQ in the germline V gene (reference sequence). CDR3 in DNA: TGTTCCAGCAGCTTAATCCCTAGCGGGGGGGCCTACGAGCAGTACTTC. Amino acids: CSSSLIPSGGAYEQYF.